The 10 T cell receptor beta chains below come from one sample, sequenced in a study of blood T cell repertoires in COVID-19 (TCRdb year 2020). The library relied on the immunoSEQ multiplex PCR assay. TCRdb retrieved this table from immuneACCESS and kept in-frame rearrangements only. Not all clones are present; in checked studies, unresolved V genes account for under half, and no reason is known for the remainder. For this sample the table gives approximately 200,000 clones, of which over 65% were detected only once. The ten most abundant clones make up roughly 20% of the sample. The sample taken for sequencing was peripheral blood. The source is a person in their 70s with COVID-19, enrolled during active disease.

CDR3 amino acids: CASSKAQIGRVFYNSPLHF. The CDR3 region has the DNA TGTGCCAGCAGCAAAGCGCAGATCGGCAGGGTATTTTACAATTCACCCCTCCACTTT. This sequence joins TRBV21-1 and TRBJ1-6; the table gives TRBD1 as D, unverified against the DNA. TRBV21-1 is a recognized pseudogene. The CDR3 has 19 amino acids.

The V call is TRBV28, the J call TRBJ1-5, with 7 nucleotides matching TRBD1. With 5 bases clipped from V and 6 bases from J, the junction kept 10 bases outside the gene matches. The CDR3 spans 15 residues. CDR1 is MDHEN and CDR2 is SYDVKM in the germline V gene. In nucleotides, the CDR3 is TGTGCCAGCAGTCCAACGACAGGGAGCGGTCAGCCCCAGCATTTT. Translation gives CASSPTTGSGQPQHF.

The chain joins TRBV12-3 or TRBV12-4 to TRBJ2-1; 7 bases agree with TRBD2. The length of the CDR3 is 12 residues. The V and J ends lost 3 bases and 9 bases, in that order; junction bases with no gene match: 2. CDR3 DNA: TGTGCCAGCAGTTTTTGGGGGGGTGAGCAGTTCTTC. It encodes CASSFWGGEQFF.

The genes are TRBV27 and TRBJ1-6; no definite D call. Germline V gives CDR1 MNHEY, CDR2 SMNVEV (reference sequence). The germline V and J ends were trimmed by 3 bases and 10 bases, with 10 bases remaining between them. CDR3 length: 13 residues. This chain's CDR3 is CASSLVSGSPLHF. The DNA of the CDR3 is TGTGCCAGCAGTTTGGTCAGCGGGTCACCCCTCCACTTT.

The genes are TRBV25-1 and TRBJ2-2, with D possibly being TRBD2 (6 bases). The CDR3 has 14 residues. Trimming removed 4 bases from V and 5 bases from J, with 11 bases in between. CDR1 MGHDK and CDR2 SYGVNS come from the germline V gene. CDR3 amino acids: CASSVSGRTGELFF. The CDR3 region has the DNA TGTGCCAGCAGTGTTAGCGGACGGACCGGGGAGCTGTTTTTT.

This chain connects TRBV9 to TRBJ1-1, with no clear D. This CDR3 comprises 15 residues. Germline V gene data show CDR1 as SGDLS and CDR2 as YYNGEE. The ends were cut back, 4 bases at V and 1 base at J, with 14 bases in the middle. CDR3 bases: TGTGCCAGCAGCCCGAGCCCTCGTAAGAACACTGAAGCTTTCTTT. This translates into CASSPSPRKNTEAFF.

The chain carries TRBV18 and TRBJ2-7; 10 positions match TRBD2. Germline CDR1 reads KGHSH; CDR2 reads LQKENI. The CDR3 extends over 13 amino acids. The J segment lost 5 bases and the V segment lost 3 bases, leaving 1 base of the junction unmatched. The CDR3 region is CASSPTSGNEQYF. CDR3 bases: TGTGCCAGCTCACCCACTAGCGGGAACGAGCAGTACTTC.

This clone was seen a single time. CDR3 sequence: CASSVGARDTQYF. CDR3 in DNA: TGCGCCAGCAGTGTGGGGGCCCGGGATACGCAGTATTTT. The V gene is TRBV10-2, the J gene TRBJ2-3, with D perhaps TRBD1 (6 bases). Trimming stripped 4 bases from V and 6 bases from J, with 11 bases between. CDR1 is WSHSY and CDR2 is SAAADI in the germline V gene. This CDR3 region has 13 residues.

In this sample, this clone turned up once. DNA of the CDR3: TGTGCCAGCAGTCACCGGGACAGGAGGAATAGACAAGAGACCCAGTACTTC. Its protein product is CASSHRDRRNRQETQYF. The rearrangement uses TRBV2 and TRBJ2-5; 8 bases line up with TRBD1. The CDR3 is 17 residues long. V was pared by 5 bases and J by 2 bases, with 13 bases of the junction left unmatched. CDR1 is SNHLY, CDR2 FYNNEI, per germline.

V and J are TRBV5-1 and TRBJ2-1, with 7 bases lining up with TRBD1. This CDR3 is 15 amino acids long. J gave up 7 bases and V 4 bases, and 11 bases lay outside the gene matches. Looked up from germline, CDR1 is SGHRS and CDR2 is YFSETQ. CDR3 sequence: CASSRNRDSANEQFF. DNA for the CDR3: TGCGCCAGCAGCCGAAACCGGGACAGTGCGAATGAGCAGTTCTTC.